This passage covers 27 T cell receptor beta chains from one sample sequenced in a study of T cell responses to AZD1222 COVID-19 vaccine. Sequencing used immunoSEQ multiplex PCR; TCRdb keeps in-frame clones, though not all of them. The table has tens of thousands of clones, about three quarters seen once. The material was peripheral blood, obtained 28 days after the second AZD1222 dose. The receptors originated from an adult who received the AZD1222 COVID-19 vaccine.

By its share, this clone is medium-sized. V is TRBV9 and J is TRBJ2-1, with 8 bases lining up with TRBD1. The CDR3 totals 15 residues. V was pared by 4 bases and J by 4 bases, with 7 bases of the junction left unmatched. Germline V gene data show CDR1 as SGDLS and CDR2 as YYNGEE. For the CDR3, the DNA is TGTGCCAGCAGCTACGGGACAGGTATTTACAATGAGCAGTTCTTC. Its protein product is CASSYGTGIYNEQFF.

The CDR3 sequence is CASSLDRTNYGYTF. The DNA for the CDR3 is TGTGCCAGCAGCCTCGACAGGACTAACTATGGCTACACCTTC. The gene calls are TRBV3-1 (or the pseudogene TRBV3-2) and TRBJ1-2; TRBD1 is a possible D gene (6 bases). Per the germline V gene, CDR1 is LGHDT and CDR2 is YNNKEL (reference sequence). V was clipped by 4 bases and J by 0 bases, with 9 bases between them. The CDR3 has 14 residues.

This clone has only a few counts. The chain carries TRBV7-2 and TRBJ2-7, with TRBD2 matching 13 bases. Germline V gene sequence: CDR1 SGHTA, CDR2 FQGNSA. The trim removed 5 bases at V and 4 bases at J, leaving 8 bases unmatched. The CDR3 contains 16 residues. The CDR3 bases are TGTGCCAGCAGCGACGGACTAGCGGGAGTAGGGTACGAGCAGTACTTC. This codes for CASSDGLAGVGYEQYF.

J is TRBJ2-1 and V is TRBV5-6; 10 bases are a match to TRBD1. This CDR3 is 13 amino acids long. Germline loops: CDR1 SGHDT, CDR2 YYEEEE. V lost 0 bases and J lost 13; bases outside the gene matches: 4. The CDR3 here is CASSLDGTGEQFF. The DNA of the CDR3 is TGTGCCAGCAGCTTGGACGGGACAGGGGAACAGTTCTTC.

The chain carries TRBV18 and TRBJ1-1; D is uncertain. Trimming removed 3 bases from V and 3 bases from J, with 8 bases in between. The CDR3 totals 13 residues. Germline CDR1 is KGHSH and CDR2 is LQKENI. In DNA, the CDR3 is TGTGCCAGCTCACCGGAGGTGGACACTGAAGCTTTCTTT. Amino acid sequence: CASSPEVDTEAFF.

The table lists this clone with a few counts. V is TRBV28 and J is TRBJ2-7, with a tentative D call TRBD2 (5 bases). Germline V lookup: CDR1 MDHEN, CDR2 SYDVKM. V was cut by 3 bases and J by 2 bases, with 23 bases left in between. This CDR3 is 18 amino acids long. The CDR3 DNA is TGTGCCAGCAGTTTTTATGTTTCTCTCCGGACTCCGACCTACGAGCAGTACTTC. This codes for CASSFYVSLRTPTYEQYF.

V and J are TRBV3-1 (or the pseudogene TRBV3-2) and TRBJ2-3; the D gene is possibly TRBD2 (5 bases). The CDR3 spans 13 residues. From germline, CDR1 is LGHDT and CDR2 YNNKEL (reference sequence). The V and J ends lost 6 bases and 10 bases respectively, with 17 bases between them. CDR3 DNA sequence: TGTGCCAGCAGTCTAGGTAGCGCCTCCCCGCAGTATTTT. Encoded protein: CASSLGSASPQYF.

J is TRBJ2-7 and V is TRBV9, with D uncertain. This CDR3 is built from 14 residues. Germline CDR1 reads SGDLS; CDR2 reads YYNGEE. The germline V and J ends were trimmed by 0 bases and 2 bases, with 9 bases remaining between them. CDR3 residues: CASSVGMGPYEQYF. CDR3 coding DNA: TGTGCCAGCAGCGTAGGGATGGGCCCCTACGAGCAGTACTTC.

The rearrangement uses TRBV4-1 and TRBJ2-2, with 8 positions matching TRBD1. The CDR3 is 15 residues long. After removal of 4 bases from V and 7 bases from J, the junction contained 8 bases not matched to a gene. Germline V gene sequence: CDR1 MGHRA, CDR2 YSYEKL. This CDR3 reads CASSPGGTGHGELFF. CDR3 DNA sequence: TGCGCCAGCAGCCCAGGGGGGACAGGCCACGGGGAGCTGTTTTTT.

V and J are TRBV28 and TRBJ1-1; a possible D gene is TRBD1 (6 bases). The CDR3 runs 15 residues. The V end was cut by 6 bases, the J end by 1 base, with 15 bases between. Looked up from germline, CDR1 is MDHEN and CDR2 is SYDVKM. CDR3 protein: CASRPPRGENTEAFF. Written as DNA, the CDR3 is TGTGCCAGCAGGCCGCCCAGGGGAGAGAACACTGAAGCTTTCTTT.

J is TRBJ1-4 and V is TRBV27, with D uncertain. The CDR3 is 14 residues long. V lost 3 bases to trimming and J lost 3 bases, with 8 bases between them. Per germline, CDR1 MNHEY and CDR2 SMNVEV (reference sequence). The CDR3 DNA reads TGTGCCAGCAGTTTTCAAGGGCCTAATGAAAAACTGTTTTTT. Translating it yields CASSFQGPNEKLFF.

The chain carries TRBV7-9 and TRBJ2-5; 9 bases fit TRBD2. V gave up 5 bases and J gave up 1 base; unmatched junction bases: 11. Germline CDR1 and CDR2: SEHNR and FQNEAQ (reference sequence). There are 17 residues in the CDR3. Here the CDR3 reads CASSPLGVREGQETQYF. In DNA form, the CDR3 reads TGTGCCAGCAGCCCACTGGGGGTGCGGGAGGGCCAAGAGACCCAGTACTTC. Full variable domain (rest looked up from reference TRBV7-9 and TRBJ2-5): DTGVSQNPRHKITKRGQNVTFRCDPISEHNRLYWYRQTLGQGPEFLTYFQNEAQLEKSRLLSDRFSAERPKGSFSTLEIQRTEQGDSAMYLCASSPLGVREGQETQYFGPGTRLLVL.

This chain links TRBV2 with TRBJ1-1, with unresolved D. This CDR3 region has 14 residues. Germline-derived CDR1 and CDR2 are SNHLY and FYNNEI. V lost 6 bases to trimming and J lost 10 bases, with 21 bases between them. The CDR3 sequence: CASRTDVSYSGAFF. The CDR3 nucleotides are TGTGCCAGCAGGACGGACGTTTCTTATAGTGGAGCTTTCTTT.

V gene TRBV5-1 combines with J gene TRBJ1-3, with D maybe TRBD1 (5 bases). Germline V gene sequence: CDR1 SGHRS, CDR2 YFSETQ. V was clipped by 4 bases and J by 1 base, with 15 bases between them. This CDR3 has 16 residues. The DNA for the CDR3 is TGCGCCAGCAGCCCCCAGCCAACAGGTTCTGGAAACACCATATATTTT. Translated: CASSPQPTGSGNTIYF.

This clone was observed a handful of times. V and J are TRBV4-1 and TRBJ2-1; no definite D call. The CDR3 runs to 15 residues. V was clipped by 4 bases and J by 2 bases, with 12 bases between them. Germline V CDR1 and CDR2: MGHRA, YSYEKL. The chain's CDR3 is CASSPTIGPYNEQFF. In DNA, the CDR3 is TGCGCCAGCAGCCCGACAATTGGGCCCTACAATGAGCAGTTCTTC.

Worth noting for this clone: This same CDR3 is encoded by further DNA sequences in the sample. The genes are TRBV28 and TRBJ1-5; possibly TRBD1 for D (5 bases). The V and J ends lost 3 bases and 2 bases respectively, with 8 bases between them. This CDR3 region has 14 residues. From germline, CDR1 is MDHEN and CDR2 SYDVKM. The CDR3 DNA follows: TGTGCCAGCAGTTTGGTCAGGGGCAATCAGCCCCAGCATTTT. It is translated as CASSLVRGNQPQHF.

V gene TRBV9 combines with J gene TRBJ2-2; D is uncertain. Trimming took 0 bases from V and 4 from J, leaving 16 bases between them. The CDR3 is 17 residues long. Germline-derived CDR1 and CDR2 are SGDLS and YYNGEE. CDR3 DNA: TGTGCCAGCAGCGTAGACACCCTCGCCGAAGGCACCGGGGAGCTGTTTTTT. This sequence encodes CASSVDTLAEGTGELFF.

The gene calls are TRBV29-1 and TRBJ2-1, with 15 bases fitting TRBD2. The CDR3 totals 19 residues. Germline V gene sequence: CDR1 SQVTM, CDR2 ANQGSEA. Losses at the gene ends were 3 bases for V and 8 bases for J; bases not matched to a gene: 17. Here the CDR3 reads CSVDGLAGGGISMEDEQFF. The CDR3 DNA reads TGCAGCGTTGATGGACTAGCGGGAGGGGGCATCTCAATGGAAGATGAGCAGTTCTTC.

The chain recombines TRBV19 with TRBJ2-1; TRBD1 matches 10 bases. CDR3 length: 15 amino acids. J was trimmed by 8 bases and V by 5 bases; bases with no gene match: 9. Germline loops: CDR1 LNHDA, CDR2 SQIVND (reference sequence). The chain's CDR3 is CASSSGQGVWYEQFF. CDR3 in DNA: TGTGCCAGTAGTTCCGGACAGGGGGTTTGGTATGAGCAGTTCTTC.

The chain combines TRBV6-5 with TRBJ2-7; D perhaps matches TRBD2 (5 bases). Germline CDR1 MNHEY, CDR2 SVGAGI. V lost 3 bases and J 3 bases, leaving 9 bases between the germline ends. CDR3 length: 13 amino acids. The CDR3 DNA is TGTGCCAGCAGTTATGGGGAGTTCTACGAGCAGTACTTC. Its translation: CASSYGEFYEQYF.

The V gene is TRBV28, the J gene TRBJ2-2; perhaps TRBD2 as D (6 bases). The germline V and J ends were trimmed by 5 bases and 10 bases, with 14 bases remaining between them. The CDR3 extends over 13 amino acids. CDR1 is MDHEN and CDR2 is SYDVKM in the germline V gene. The chain's CDR3 is CASSRGGEEELFF. CDR3 DNA: TGTGCCAGCAGTCGAGGTGGGGAGGAGGAGCTGTTTTTT. The whole variable domain, remainder taken from reference TRBV28 and TRBJ2-2, is DVKVTQSSRYLVKRTGEKVFLECVQDMDHENMFWYRQDPGLGLRLIYFSYDVKMKEKGDIPEGYSVSREKKERFSLILESASTNQTSMYLCASSRGGEEELFFGEGSRLTVL.

V and J are TRBV5-4 and TRBJ2-3; 13 positions agree with TRBD2. The CDR3 has 16 residues. Germline V gene sequence: CDR1 SGHNT, CDR2 YYREEE (reference sequence). V trimming: 4 bases; J trimming: 2 bases; junction bases outside the gene matches: 4. CDR3 bases: TGTGCCAGCAGCCTGGGACTAGCGGGGCTCACAGATACGCAGTATTTT. The encoded protein is CASSLGLAGLTDTQYF.

J is TRBJ1-6 and V is TRBV5-4; D is uncertain. This CDR3 is 14 amino acids long. V was clipped by 0 bases and J by 10 bases, with 11 bases between them. CDR1 is SGHNT and CDR2 is YYREEE in the germline V gene (reference sequence). The CDR3 nucleotides read TGTGCCAGCAGCTTGGATACAGTCTTGTCACCCCTCCACTTT. Its protein is CASSLDTVLSPLHF.

The chain couples TRBV2 to TRBJ2-2, with D perhaps TRBD2 (6 bases). The CDR3 is 15 residues long. Trimming took 7 bases from V and 1 from J, leaving 13 bases between them. Germline-derived CDR1 and CDR2 are SNHLY and FYNNEI. The CDR3 DNA sequence: TGTGCCAGCACCTGGGCGGGATTGAACACCGGGGAGCTGTTTTTT. It specifies CASTWAGLNTGELFF.

The sample holds one count of this clone. V gene TRBV2 combines with J gene TRBJ1-1, with 7 nucleotides matching TRBD1. The germline V gene encodes CDR1 SNHLY and CDR2 FYNNEI. Trimming at V came to 7 bases and at J to 4 bases, leaving 9 bases not matched to a gene. CDR3 length: 14 residues. The CDR3, as DNA: TGTGCCAGCACCCTTGGAGGGGGCGGCACTGAAGCTTTCTTT. Translation: CASTLGGGGTEAFF.

V gene TRBV3-1 (or the pseudogene TRBV3-2) combines with J gene TRBJ2-7; D could derive from TRBD1 or TRBD2 (7 bases each). The V end was cut by 3 bases, the J end by 7 bases, with 16 bases between. CDR1 is LGHDT, CDR2 YNNKEL, per germline (reference sequence). The CDR3 loop spans 14 amino acids. In DNA form, the CDR3 reads TGTGCCAGCAGCCAGCGGGGGACAGCCTTGGAGCAGTACTTC. Its protein is CASSQRGTALEQYF.

The chain carries TRBV6-4 and TRBJ2-2; D uncertain. CDR1 and CDR2 (germline): MRHNA, SNTAGT. V was shortened by 4 bases and J by 5 bases, with 5 bases between the two germline ends. This CDR3 spans 12 amino acids. CDR3 DNA sequence: TGTGCCAGCAGTGCCGGGACCGGGGAGCTGTTTTTT. Protein: CASSAGTGELFF.